This entry lists 24 T cell receptor beta chains sequenced from one sample in a study of T cells after yellow fever vaccination. One entry per CDR3 protein, called by TCRdb with MiXCR from the 5' RACE reads. The sample shows 400,000 or so distinct CDR3 sequences, around 20% of them seen only once. This specimen consisted of PBMCs, obtained before the yellow fever booster vaccination. These receptor sequences come from a man younger than 35 who received the YFV17D yellow fever vaccine.

The genes are TRBV7-9 and TRBJ2-1, with a tentative D call TRBD2 (7 bases). The germline V gene has CDR1 SEHNR and CDR2 FQNEAQ (reference sequence). V was pared by 5 bases and J by 4 bases, with 27 bases between. The CDR3 totals 19 residues. Here the CDR3 reads CASSHRLGGADPLYNEQFF. The CDR3 region has the DNA TGTGCCAGCAGCCATCGCCTAGGGGGGGCAGACCCACTTTACAATGAGCAGTTCTTC.

This clonotype has at least ten counts. This chain links TRBV5-1 with TRBJ2-2, with D possibly matching TRBD1 (7 bases). CDR3 length: 15 amino acids. V was pared by 4 bases and J by 2 bases, with 12 bases between. Germline-derived CDR1 and CDR2 are SGHRS and YFSETQ. The CDR3 DNA follows: TGCGCCAGCAGCGATCAGGGGGGAAACACCGGGGAGCTGTTTTTT. Protein: CASSDQGGNTGELFF. The full variable domain, its missing parts supplied by reference TRBV5-1 and TRBJ2-2, is KAGVTQTPRYLIKTRGQQVTLSCSPISGHRSVSWYQQTPGQGLQFLFEYFSETQRNKGNFPGRFSGRQFSNSRSEMNVSTLELGDSALYLCASSDQGGNTGELFFGEGSRLTVL.

The chain employs TRBV12-3 or TRBV12-4 and TRBJ2-7, with D possibly TRBD2 on 6 matching bases. The CDR3 loop spans 12 amino acids. V was pared by 8 bases and J by 3 bases, with 11 bases between. CDR3 sequence reads: CASGWGDYEQYF. CDR3 in DNA: TGTGCCAGCGGGTGGGGGGACTACGAGCAGTACTTC.

This clonotype was observed at least ten times. J is TRBJ2-5 and V is TRBV5-1; D perhaps matches TRBD1 (6 bases). This CDR3 contains 14 residues. The germline CDR1 and CDR2 sequences are SGHRS and YFSETQ. Between the trimmed V and J ends, which lost 3 bases and 5 bases, there was a span of 14 bases. The CDR3 coding sequence is TGCGCCAGCAGCTCTAGGGACACCGAGGAGACCCAGTACTTC. Residues: CASSSRDTEETQYF.

This clonotype was counted a few times. The chain joins TRBV4-3 to TRBJ2-1; 7 nucleotides align to TRBD2. CDR3 length equals 14 residues. Germline V gives CDR1 LGHNA, CDR2 YSLEER. J lost 7 bases, V lost 1 base, and 4 bases had no gene match. The CDR3 spells CASSQGLASNEQFF. The CDR3 coding sequence is TGCGCCAGCAGCCAAGGACTAGCCTCGAATGAGCAGTTCTTC.

The CDR3 region is CSARLAGARLTDTQYF. CDR3 coding DNA: TGCAGTGCAAGACTAGCGGGGGCGCGGCTCACAGATACGCAGTATTTT. The rearrangement joins TRBV20-1 to TRBJ2-3, with TRBD2 identical over 12 bases. This CDR3 has 16 residues. Germline trimming cut 6 bases from V and 2 bases from J; bases unmatched to any gene: 9. From germline, CDR1 is DFQATT and CDR2 SNEGSKA (reference sequence).

The genes are TRBV4-1 and TRBJ2-1; 11 bases are a match to TRBD2. CDR3 length equals 17 residues. CDR1 and CDR2 from the germline V gene are MGHRA and YSYEKL. J lost 5 bases, V lost 3 bases, and 9 bases had no gene match. DNA for the CDR3: TGCGCCAGCAGCCAGCTAGCGGGGGGCCCCGCTAACAATGAGCAGTTCTTC. Protein sequence: CASSQLAGGPANNEQFF.

The CDR3 DNA reads as TGTGCCAGCAGTTACTCCGGGACAGGAGCCAACATTCAGTACTTC. Translating it yields CASSYSGTGANIQYF. The V call is TRBV6-5, the J call TRBJ2-4, with 8 bases lining up with TRBD1. The CDR3 spans 15 residues. The germline gives CDR1 MNHEY, CDR2 SVGAGI. V was clipped by 0 bases and J by 7 bases; unmatched bases: 5.

This clonotype was counted only a few times. This chain links TRBV20-1 with TRBJ2-1; 7 bases are shared with TRBD2. Germline V gene sequence: CDR1 DFQATT, CDR2 SNEGSKA (reference sequence). V shed 3 bases, J shed 8 bases, and the junction held 13 bases outside the gene matches. There are 15 residues in the CDR3. This CDR3 is CSARSASGPGDEQFF. The CDR3 region has the DNA TGCAGTGCTAGGTCGGCTAGCGGACCTGGGGATGAGCAGTTCTTC.

The table lists this clonotype with a few counts. The rearrangement links TRBV7-9 to TRBJ1-3, with D hard to call. The V end was cut by 3 bases, the J end by 0 bases, with 9 bases between. The germline gives CDR1 SEHNR, CDR2 FQNEAQ (reference sequence). The CDR3 is 15 residues long. CDR3 protein: CASSLSVGSGNTIYF. The CDR3 region has the DNA TGTGCCAGCAGCTTGAGCGTAGGCTCTGGAAACACCATATATTTT.

The CDR3 spells CASSPSPGPPDTQYF. CDR3 nucleotides: TGTGCCAGCAGTCCGAGCCCAGGTCCCCCAGATACGCAGTATTTT. V gene TRBV9 combines with J gene TRBJ2-3, with D uncertain. Germline V lookup: CDR1 SGDLS, CDR2 YYNGEE. The CDR3 has 15 amino acids. The V end was cut by 5 bases, the J end by 4 bases, with 17 bases between.

This clonotype was detected only a few times. This chain connects TRBV5-1 to TRBJ2-4; D ambiguous. Trimming pared 0 bases from V and 1 base from J, leaving 8 bases between. The CDR3 is made up of 15 amino acids. The germline CDR1 and CDR2 sequences are SGHRS and YFSETQ. CDR3 coding DNA: TGCGCCAGCAGCTTGGGAGGTCTTGCCAAAAACATTCAGTACTTC. Its protein is CASSLGGLAKNIQYF.

This rearrangement joins TRBV9 to TRBJ2-2; no clear D. Germline-derived CDR1 and CDR2 are SGDLS and YYNGEE. This CDR3 is 15 amino acids long. Trimming pared 1 base from V and 2 bases from J, leaving 9 bases between. The CDR3 loop reads CASSVKPHNTGELFF. CDR3 nucleotides: TGTGCCAGCAGCGTAAAGCCCCACAACACCGGGGAGCTGTTTTTT.

The table lists this clonotype with a few counts. The chain uses TRBV28 and TRBJ1-2, with TRBD1 matching over 7 bases. V lost 5 bases and J lost 8; bases outside the gene matches: 8. The CDR3 is made up of 13 amino acids. The germline CDR1 and CDR2 sequences are MDHEN and SYDVKM. The DNA for the CDR3 is TGTGCCAGCAGTGAACAGGGGTTCGACGGCTACACCTTC. This gives the protein CASSEQGFDGYTF.

V and J are TRBV12-3 or TRBV12-4 and TRBJ2-1, with D possibly TRBD2 on 6 matching bases. V lost 7 bases to trimming and J lost 8 bases, with 15 bases between them. The CDR3 is 13 residues long. CDR3 sequence: CASMGPGVDEQFF. The CDR3, as DNA: TGTGCCAGCATGGGTCCGGGGGTCGATGAGCAGTTCTTC.

This clonotype was counted only a few times. The chain joins TRBV12-3 or TRBV12-4 to TRBJ2-2; TRBD1 matches at 10 bases. Trimming removed 3 bases from V and 7 bases from J; junction bases left unmatched: 11. The CDR3 has 17 residues. The DNA of the CDR3 is TGTGCCAGCAGTTTCCCTCGGGGGACAGGGGACGACGGGGAGCTGTTTTTT. This sequence encodes CASSFPRGTGDDGELFF.

This rearrangement joins TRBV7-9 to TRBJ1-6; D not resolved. CDR1 is SEHNR, CDR2 FQNEAQ, per germline (reference sequence). V dropped 3 bases and J dropped 5 bases, with 2 bases sitting between them. CDR3 length: 12 residues. As DNA, the CDR3 is TGTGCCAGCAGCTTCAATAATTCACCCCTCCACTTT. Translated, it gives CASSFNNSPLHF.

This clonotype has ten or more counts. This chain links TRBV18 with TRBJ1-1; D gene uncertain. The germline V gene has CDR1 KGHSH and CDR2 LQKENI. CDR3 length: 12 amino acids. Trimming removed 4 bases from V and 1 base from J, with 4 bases in between. The CDR3 loop is CASSQQNTEAFF. Here the CDR3 DNA reads TGTGCCAGCTCACAACAGAACACTGAAGCTTTCTTT.

This clonotype appeared a few times. This rearrangement joins TRBV6-5 to TRBJ2-7; 8 bases line up with TRBD2. This CDR3 is built from 14 residues. V lost 8 bases and J lost 3; bases outside the gene matches: 9. The V gene's germline CDR1 is MNHEY and CDR2 SVGAGI. CDR3 bases: TGTGCCAGCGGCCCACGGGGGGGGGTCTACGAGCAGTACTTC. Protein product: CASGPRGGVYEQYF.

V gene TRBV29-1 combines with J gene TRBJ2-5, with D maybe TRBD2 (6 bases). Trimming removed 7 bases at V and 10 bases at J, with 19 bases between. The CDR3 has 12 residues. From germline, CDR1 is SQVTM and CDR2 ANQGSEA. For the CDR3, the DNA is TGCAGCGCCGGAGGGATTGCATTAAGCCAGTACTTC. This sequence encodes CSAGGIALSQYF.

There are a few counts of this clonotype. This sequence joins TRBV5-1 and TRBJ2-7; maybe TRBD2 (7 bases). The germline CDR1 and CDR2 sequences are SGHRS and YFSETQ. Trimming pared 0 bases from V and 2 bases from J, leaving 15 bases between. This CDR3 has 16 amino acids. The CDR3 DNA reads as TGCGCCAGCAGCTTGGGGGGGGGCGGACCCGCCTACGAGCAGTACTTC. This gives the protein CASSLGGGGPAYEQYF. The entire variable domain, with the rest obtained from reference TRBV5-1 and TRBJ2-7, is as follows: KAGVTQTPRYLIKTRGQQVTLSCSPISGHRSVSWYQQTPGQGLQFLFEYFSETQRNKGNFPGRFSGRQFSNSRSEMNVSTLELGDSALYLCASSLGGGGPAYEQYFGPGTRLTVT.

This clonotype came up a few times. This chain connects TRBV4-2 to TRBJ2-3, with TRBD2 matching 7 bases. The CDR3 is 20 amino acids. V dropped 0 bases and J dropped 7; count of bases not matched to a gene: 22. Germline CDR1 LGHNA, CDR2 YNFKEQ. CDR3 sequence (DNA): TGTGCCAGCAGCCAAGATAGAAGGCGTGGGACTACCAACCCCACGAATACGCAGTATTTT. It specifies CASSQDRRRGTTNPTNTQYF.

V usage is TRBV18 and J usage is TRBJ1-5; D perhaps matches TRBD1 (5 bases). The length of the CDR3 is 15 residues. V was clipped by 4 bases and J by 3 bases, with 13 bases between them. Germline V lookup: CDR1 KGHSH, CDR2 LQKENI. The CDR3 protein is CASSLEDSINQPQHF. DNA of the CDR3: TGTGCCAGCTCACTCGAAGACAGCATCAATCAGCCCCAGCATTTT.

A few counts support this clonotype. The J gene is TRBJ2-1, the V gene TRBV20-1; possible D gene TRBD2, 6 bases. The CDR3 has 16 residues. Per germline, CDR1 DFQATT and CDR2 SNEGSKA (reference sequence). The ends were cut back, 4 bases at V and 0 bases at J, with 16 bases in the middle. The CDR3 reads CSAKGGSRGSYNEQFF. The CDR3 nucleotides read TGCAGTGCTAAAGGAGGGTCGCGCGGCTCCTACAATGAGCAGTTCTTC.